This T cell receptor (beta chain) appears in the sequencing data of a study of T cell repertoires in cytomegalovirus infection. In the study overall: Selected CMV epitopes included recently identified HLA-C-restricted ones as well as well-studied HLA-B-restricted ones.

Study observations and caveats: What dominated the ex vivo response were HLA-C-restricted CMV-specific TCR beta clonotypes.

Points on this clonotype: Its antigen is currently unknown.

TCRdb called the reads again in MiXCR, with one record for every CDR3 protein. The table has under 850,000 distinct CDR3 sequences, 30% to 40% seen once; the top ten hold about 20%. CDR3 length: 20 residues. CDR1 is MGHDK and CDR2 is SYGVNS in the germline V gene. Trimming left V 4 bases short and J 4 bases short, with 26 bases between. The chain is built from TRBV25-1 and TRBJ2-6; TRBD2 is a possible D gene (5 bases). This receptor was obtained from a human donor in good health (CMV status not recorded). Some clones in this sample may be carry-over from other donors' samples. This material consisted of cultured PBMCs, taken from culture after CMV antigen stimulation. Here the CDR3 reads CASSGGWAAEMGFGANVLTF. The DNA of the CDR3 is TGTGCCAGCAGTGGCGGGTGGGCGGCCGAGATGGGTTTCGGGGCCAACGTCCTGACTTTC.